The clone carrying this T cell receptor (beta chain) was seen only a few times. Its target is unknown. The CDR3 covers 16 residues. CDR1 is MDHEN and CDR2 is SYDVKM in the germline V gene. Losses at the gene ends were 5 bases for V and 4 bases for J; bases not matched to a gene: 10. TCRdb itself ran the reads through MiXCR, one entry per CDR3 protein. Of roughly 760,000 distinct CDR3 sequences listed, approximately 34% are singletons. This sample was taken from a study of T cell repertoires in cytomegalovirus infection. Study at large: Indications of both CMV infection and matching HLA type were provided by public TCR beta signatures. Study results and caveats: The ex vivo response was dominated by HLA-C-restricted CMV-specific TCR beta clonotypes. Identification of carriers of CMV plus the relevant HLA was performed using cumulative public TCR beta family frequency.

The rearrangement joins TRBV28 to TRBJ2-3, with 9 bases lining up with TRBD1. This sequence was found in a human donor in good health (CMV status not recorded). Some clones in this sample may be carry-over from other donors' samples. The specimen was PBMCs. The CDR3 region has the DNA TGTGCCAGCAGTCCCGCTAAGACAGGGGGGGCAGATACGCAGTATTTT. Its translation: CASSPAKTGGADTQYF.